Below, one T cell receptor beta chain is given with its context. Sample-barcoded 5' priming and a J-beta primer mix drove a second PCR of roughly 6 to 12 cycles. TCRdb redid the calling of the 5' RACE reads with MiXCR, one entry per CDR3 protein. The table shows around 500,000 distinct CDR3 sequences, with about 28% occurring only once. The entry originates in a study of blood T cells in healthy people across ages. CDR1 and CDR2 (germline): SEHNR, FQNEAQ (reference sequence). Trimming took off 5 bases at V and 4 bases at J, with 15 bases between the two ends. There are 14 residues in the CDR3. The same specimen was also included in a second study, on T cells of mothers and their children. As that study records: Study donors consisted of a few healthy Caucasian mothers and their six children.

The sequencing sample was made of blood. The V call is TRBV7-9, the J call TRBJ2-7; perhaps TRBD2 as D (6 bases). This clonotype originated in a boy younger than 10 in good health. This chain's CDR3 is CASSLRDSTYEQYF. The DNA of the CDR3 is TGTGCCAGCAGCCTAAGGGACTCCACGTACGAGCAGTACTTC. The complete variable domain, with remaining parts taken from reference TRBV7-9 and TRBJ2-7, reads DTGVSQNPRHKITKRGQNVTFRCDPISEHNRLYWYRQTLGQGPEFLTYFQNEAQLEKSRLLSDRFSAERPKGSFSTLEIQRTEQGDSAMYLCASSLRDSTYEQYFGPGTRLTVT.